One sample yielded the 27 T cell receptor beta chains listed below, sequenced in a study of cytomegalovirus exposure and HLA in healthy donors. Researchers ran the PCR with 60 Vbeta and 13 Jbeta primers. Assay: immunoSEQ multiplex PCR; the TCRdb copy retains only in-frame clones and omits some. Of about 170,000 clones listed, approximately 71% were seen once; the top ten hold 5.4%. Sequencing was done on a sample of PBMCs. Receptors originate from a woman aged 18-29 years in good health and CMV-seropositive.

The CDR3 sequence is CASSQVQGGHQPQHF. CDR3 sequence (DNA): TGCGCCAGCAGCCAAGTTCAGGGTGGCCATCAGCCCCAGCATTTT. This rearrangement joins TRBV4-1 to TRBJ1-5, with D perhaps matching TRBD1 (5 bases). There are 15 residues in the CDR3. V lost 1 base and J lost 5, with 12 bases in between. Germline V gene lookup returns CDR1 MGHRA and CDR2 YSYEKL.

The table lists this clone with a few counts. This specimen includes other DNA sequences encoding the same CDR3. The rearrangement uses TRBV5-1 and TRBJ2-2; a weak D match, TRBD2 (5 bases). This CDR3 region has 14 residues. Trimming cost V 2 bases and J 7 bases, with 12 bases left between them. Germline lookup yields CDR1 SGHRS and CDR2 YFSETQ. The CDR3 reads CASSFGVRGGELFF. The CDR3 DNA sequence: TGCGCCAGCAGCTTCGGGGTGAGAGGCGGGGAGCTGTTTTTT.

This chain joins TRBV2 and TRBJ1-5, with 9 bases identical to TRBD1. The junction had 4 bases not matched to a gene; V was cut back by 6 bases and J by 4 bases. This CDR3 is 14 amino acids long. Germline V gene sequence: CDR1 SNHLY, CDR2 FYNNEI. Written as DNA, the CDR3 is TGTGCCAGCAGCCCCGGGACAGGGAATCAGCCCCAGCATTTT. Translated: CASSPGTGNQPQHF.

The chain couples TRBV30 to TRBJ1-4; 8 bases align to TRBD1. Losses at the gene ends were 3 bases for V and 8 bases for J; bases not matched to a gene: 11. This CDR3 region has 15 residues. Per the germline V gene, CDR1 is GTSNPN and CDR2 is SVGIG (reference sequence). The CDR3 sequence: CAWSDGTGRREKLFF. CDR3 DNA sequence: TGTGCCTGGAGCGACGGGACAGGACGGCGGGAAAAACTGTTTTTT.

J is TRBJ1-1 and V is TRBV6-6; 8 bases match TRBD1. With 6 bases clipped from V and 1 base from J, the junction kept 4 bases outside the gene matches. The CDR3 extends over 14 amino acids. CDR1 and CDR2 (germline): MNHNY, SVGAGI (reference sequence). In DNA form, the CDR3 reads TGTGCCAGCAGCCACGGACAGGGGAACACTGAAGCTTTCTTT. Translation: CASSHGQGNTEAFF.

The chain recombines TRBV11-2 with TRBJ2-5; possible D gene TRBD1, 6 bases. V shed 5 bases and J shed 4 bases, with 20 bases lying between them. From germline, CDR1 is SGHAT and CDR2 FQNNGV. This CDR3 has 16 amino acids. CDR3 nucleotide sequence: TGTGCCAGCAGCCCCCCTGGGGGCAAAAGGACAGAGACCCAGTACTTC. Translating gives CASSPPGGKRTETQYF.

With respect to this clone: Its ends do not fully match the called genes, so a read error is possible. This chain links TRBV28 with TRBJ1-5, with 7 bases matching TRBD1. The germline gives CDR1 MDHEN, CDR2 SYDVKM. The CDR3 covers 18 residues. CDR3 bases: TGTGCCAGCAGTCCGAACAGGGGCGGTCAAGGAAGCAGTCAGCCCCAGCATTTT. Translated, it gives CASSPNRGGQGSSQPQHF.

This clone appeared a few times. The V call is TRBV7-9, the J call TRBJ2-7; D gene unclear. CDR1 SEHNR and CDR2 FQNEAQ come from the germline V gene (reference sequence). With 3 bases removed from V and 5 bases from J, the gap between germline ends came to 11 bases. The CDR3 spans 13 residues. CDR3 sequence: CASSLEYKDEQYF. The CDR3, as DNA: TGTGCCAGCAGCTTGGAGTATAAGGACGAGCAGTACTTC.

V usage is TRBV5-4 and J usage is TRBJ1-2, with D possibly TRBD1 on 5 matching bases. The CDR3 has 14 amino acids. Germline CDR1 SGHNT, CDR2 YYREEE (reference sequence). Trimming removed 1 base at V and 7 bases at J, with 14 bases between. The CDR3, as DNA: TGTGCCAGCAGCTTGCCTGGGGCCCACTTTGGCTACACCTTC. It is translated as CASSLPGAHFGYTF. Full variable domain (missing parts from reference TRBV5-4 and TRBJ1-2): ETGVTQSPTHLIKTRGQQVTLRCSSQSGHNTVSWYQQALGQGPQFIFQYYREEENGRGNFPPRFSGLQFPNYSSELNVNALELDDSALYLCASSLPGAHFGYTFGSGTRLTVV.

V is TRBV11-2 and J is TRBJ1-1; D remains unclear. The CDR3 spans 16 residues. V lost 2 bases, J lost 3 bases, and 16 bases lay in between. The germline V gene has CDR1 SGHAT and CDR2 FQNNGV. CDR3 in amino acids: CASSLKRGRLDTEAFF. The CDR3 DNA sequence: TGTGCCAGCAGCTTAAAACGCGGAAGGTTGGACACTGAAGCTTTCTTT.

V and J are TRBV7-2 and TRBJ1-2; D might be TRBD1 (5 bases). Looked up from germline, CDR1 is SGHTA and CDR2 is FQGNSA. This CDR3 has 15 residues. Trimming shortened V by 5 bases and J by 0 bases, and 13 bases separated the two germline ends. CDR3 sequence reads: CASSLFQGSNYGYTF. For the CDR3, the DNA is TGTGCCAGCAGCCTTTTTCAGGGTTCTAACTATGGCTACACCTTC.

This chain uses TRBV5-8 with TRBJ2-5; 14 bases are a match to TRBD2. Per the germline V gene, CDR1 is SGHTS and CDR2 is YDEGEE. This CDR3 spans 16 amino acids. V shed 5 bases, J shed 5 bases, and the junction held 8 bases outside the gene matches. The CDR3 here is CASSLTSGGAAETQYF. In nucleotides, the CDR3 is TGTGCCAGCAGTCTGACTAGCGGGGGGGCCGCCGAGACCCAGTACTTC. The whole variable domain, filled in from reference TRBV5-8 and TRBJ2-5, reads EAGVTQSPTHLIKTRGQQATLRCSPISGHTSVYWYQQALGLGLQFLLWYDEGEERNRGNFPPRFSGRQFPNYSSELNVNALELEDSALYLCASSLTSGGAAETQYFGPGTRLLVL.

This chain uses TRBV6-5 with TRBJ1-6; D unclear. V gave up 4 bases and J gave up 0 bases, with 10 bases separating them. Germline assignment: CDR1 MNHEY and CDR2 SVGAGI. This CDR3 is 16 amino acids long. CDR3 bases: TGTGCCAGCAGTTCTCCTGCCAGCTCCTATAATTCACCCCTCCACTTT. Translated: CASSSPASSYNSPLHF.

The chain couples TRBV4-2 to TRBJ2-1; 9 positions agree with TRBD2. CDR3 length equals 17 residues. Germline CDR1 reads LGHNA; CDR2 reads YNFKEQ. V lost 4 bases, J lost 3 bases, and 10 bases stayed unmatched. Here the CDR3 reads CASSLTISGGLYNEQFF. The CDR3 DNA reads TGTGCCAGCAGCCTAACGATTAGCGGGGGACTCTACAATGAGCAGTTCTTC.

The chain links TRBV7-2 to TRBJ1-1; the D gene is possibly TRBD1 (6 bases). V was trimmed by 3 bases and J by 0 bases, leaving 8 bases between them. This CDR3 region has 14 residues. Germline-derived CDR1 and CDR2 are SGHTA and FQGNSA. CDR3 sequence: CASSFDRLNTEAFF. The CDR3 region has the DNA TGTGCCAGCAGCTTCGACAGGTTGAACACTGAAGCTTTCTTT.

Note on this clone: One end of the junction does not line up with germline, which may come from a read error. The CDR3 sequence is CSSSLIAHPSDRSNQPQHF. In nucleotides, the CDR3 is TGTTCCAGCAGCTTAATAGCCCACCCCTCGGACAGATCGAATCAGCCCCAGCATTTT. The genes are TRBV7-9 and TRBJ1-5; D is possibly TRBD1 (6 bases). CDR3 length: 19 residues. CDR1 SEHNR and CDR2 FQNEAQ come from the germline V gene (reference sequence).

The chain links TRBV7-9 to TRBJ1-1, with TRBD1 as a possible D gene (5 bases). V dropped 5 bases and J dropped 0 bases, with 10 bases sitting between them. CDR3 size: 14 residues. The germline gives CDR1 SEHNR, CDR2 FQNEAQ (reference sequence). CDR3 in amino acids: CASSPGQLNTEAFF. CDR3 sequence (DNA): TGTGCCAGCAGCCCCGGACAACTGAACACTGAAGCTTTCTTT.

There are a few counts of this clone. The rearrangement links TRBV29-1 to TRBJ1-2, with D perhaps matching TRBD1 (5 bases). In germline, CDR1 is SQVTM, CDR2 ANQGSEA. V was shortened by 0 bases and J by 2 bases, with 19 bases between the two germline ends. The CDR3 totals 17 residues. CDR3 loop: CSVEDITPPDSNYGYTF. The DNA for the CDR3 is TGCAGCGTTGAAGATATCACCCCTCCCGACAGCAACTATGGCTACACCTTC. Drawing the rest from reference TRBV29-1 and TRBJ1-2, the complete variable domain is SAVISQKPSRDICQRGTSLTIQCQVDSQVTMMFWYRQQPGQSLTLIATANQGSEATYESGFVIDKFPISRPNLTFSTLTVSNMSPEDSSIYLCSVEDITPPDSNYGYTFGSGTRLTVV.

V gene TRBV2 combines with J gene TRBJ1-6; the D is unclear. The V end lost 4 bases, the J end lost 12 bases, and 10 bases lay between the germline ends. The CDR3 contains 12 residues. Germline V gene data show CDR1 as SNHLY and CDR2 as FYNNEI. The CDR3, as DNA: TGTGCCAGCAGTGTGGACTCAGGACCCCTCCACTTT. Translating it yields CASSVDSGPLHF. Based on the CDR3 plus reference TRBV2 and TRBJ1-6, the full variable domain is EPEVTQTPSHQVTQMGQEVILRCVPISNHLYFYWYRQILGQKVEFLVSFYNNEISEKSEIFDDQFSVERPDGSNFTLKIRSTKLEDSAMYFCASSVDSGPLHFGNGTRLTVT.

The CDR3 DNA sequence: TGTGCCTGGAGTGGGGGGTGGCAGGGGAATGGCTACACCTTC. Translated: CAWSGGWQGNGYTF. This sequence joins TRBV30 and TRBJ1-2; D perhaps matches TRBD1 (6 bases). CDR3 length: 14 residues. The germline gives CDR1 GTSNPN, CDR2 SVGIG (reference sequence). V lost 1 base, J lost 6 bases, and 15 bases lay in between.

The chain is built from TRBV5-6 and TRBJ2-2, with D possibly being TRBD1 (5 bases). The V end was cut by 6 bases, the J end by 3 bases, with 27 bases between. The germline V gene encodes CDR1 SGHDT and CDR2 YYEEEE. The length of the CDR3 is 19 residues. The CDR3 nucleotides are TGTGCCAGCACAGACGCGGCAGGGCCAATTATGGGTGACACCGGGGAGCTGTTTTTT. This gives the protein CASTDAAGPIMGDTGELFF.

The chain joins TRBV28 to TRBJ1-2; D remains ambiguous. The CDR3 is 15 residues long. Germline V gene data show CDR1 as MDHEN and CDR2 as SYDVKM. The V gene lost 6 bases and the J gene lost 5 bases, with 19 bases spanning the gap. For the CDR3, the DNA is TGTGCCAGCAGGGAAGTACTAGGACTTTATTATGGCTACACCTTC. As protein: CASREVLGLYYGYTF.

This clone has a handful of counts. The CDR3 region has the DNA TGCAGCGTTGAGCAGGGGCGGAACACTGAAGCTTTCTTT. The encoded protein is CSVEQGRNTEAFF. The V and J genes are TRBV29-1 and TRBJ1-1; possibly TRBD1 for D (6 bases). In germline, CDR1 is SQVTM, CDR2 ANQGSEA. This CDR3 spans 13 amino acids. V lost 3 bases and J lost 1, with 9 bases in between.

The gene calls are TRBV5-4 and TRBJ1-1; a possible D gene is TRBD1 (6 bases). Trimming stripped 2 bases from V and 1 base from J, with 15 bases between. Germline V gives CDR1 SGHNT, CDR2 YYREEE (reference sequence). The CDR3 has 16 residues. The chain's CDR3 is CASSLGRTAGNTEAFF. CDR3 nucleotide sequence: TGTGCCAGCAGCTTAGGAAGGACAGCAGGGAACACTGAAGCTTTCTTT.

This clone occurred once. The chain has TRBV4-2 and TRBJ2-1; 7 nucleotides line up with TRBD2. V trimming: 1 base; J trimming: 7 bases; junction bases outside the gene matches: 7. CDR1 is LGHNA and CDR2 is YNFKEQ in the germline V gene. The CDR3 length is 15 residues. The CDR3 DNA reads as TGTGCCAGCAGCCAAGGGGGAGGGAGGATGAATGAGCAGTTCTTC. It specifies CASSQGGGRMNEQFF.

The chain employs TRBV6-5 and TRBJ1-2, with 8 nucleotides matching TRBD1. Trimming removed 1 base from V and 4 bases from J; junction bases left unmatched: 5. The CDR3 spans 15 residues. Germline V gene data show CDR1 as MNHEY and CDR2 as SVGAGI. CDR3 region: CASSYFRGHGYGYTF. For the CDR3, the DNA is TGTGCCAGCAGTTACTTCAGGGGGCACGGCTATGGCTACACCTTC.

The chain carries TRBV30 and TRBJ1-4, with D unclear. Germline CDR1 and CDR2: GTSNPN and SVGIG (reference sequence). Trimming stripped 0 bases from V and 7 bases from J, with 12 bases between. The CDR3 has 14 residues. CDR3 in DNA: TGTGCCTGGAGTGTACGGGGAGGCGCTGAAAAACTGTTTTTT. Amino acid sequence: CAWSVRGGAEKLFF.